These T cell receptor beta chains were read from a single sample in a study of beta chain features in type 1 diabetes. Sequencing was performed with immunoSEQ multiplex PCR; in TCRdb, only in-frame clones are kept and a portion is missing. The sample lists 100,000 to 150,000 clones; 17% were seen once. Sequenced sample: central memory CD4+ T cells from blood. These receptors were obtained from a man between 18 and 29 years old with type 1 diabetes. Each CDR3 is given with its conserved first and last residue. The D gene is left open where the match is weak. A clone size is listed for some rows: how often the clone was seen (once, few, many), or a class if it is expanded.

V	D	J	size	DNA	CDR3
TRBV5-1	.	TRBJ1-4	few	TGCGCCAGCAGCACCGCACCGGATGAAAAACTGTTTTTT	CASSTAPDEKLFF
TRBV7-2	.	TRBJ2-5	.	TGTGCCAGCAGCTTATTCCAGCGGGCCCAAGAGACCCAGTACTTC	CASSLFQRAQETQYF
TRBV14	TRBD2	TRBJ2-3	few	TGTGCCAGCAGCCGTAGACTAGCGGGAACCCCAGATACGCAGTATTTT	CASSRRLAGTPDTQYF
TRBV7-2	TRBD2	TRBJ2-3	many	TGTGCCAGCAGTAGCGGGCCCGACACAGATACGCAGTATTTT	CASSSGPDTDTQYF
TRBV7-6	TRBD1	TRBJ2-7	.	TGTGCCAGCAGCTATCGACAGGGGGCCTTTCCTGGGGACGAGCAGTACTTC	CASSYRQGAFPGDEQYF
TRBV6-5	.	TRBJ2-3	.	TGTGCCAGCAGTTACTCACGACAGGTCCTGGATACGCAGTATTTT	CASSYSRQVLDTQYF
TRBV30	.	TRBJ1-5	.	TGTGCCTGGAGTCCCCCCGGGTCCGAGGGTCAGCCCCAGCATTTT	CAWSPPGSEGQPQHF
TRBV5-1	TRBD1	TRBJ1-1	.	TGCGCCAGCAGCTTGGAACAGGGGATTGCTGAAGCTTTCTTT	CASSLEQGIAEAFF
TRBV25-1	.	TRBJ2-5	many	TGTGCCAGCAGTTTAGGAGGGTCTGACGAGACCCAGTACTTC	CASSLGGSDETQYF
TRBV7-2	.	TRBJ2-2	few	TGTGCCAGCAGCCCCTTAATGGGGGGTGCCGGGGAGCTGTTTTTT	CASSPLMGGAGELFF
TRBV7-6	.	TRBJ2-2	few	TGTGCCAGCAGCTCCCCCCCGGGTGAAACCGGGGAGCTGTTTTTT	CASSSPPGETGELFF
TRBV30	.	TRBJ1-6	.	TGTGCCTGGAGGGCCCTTTATAATTCACCCCTCCACTTT	CAWRALYNSPLHF
TRBV29-1	.	TRBJ2-7	.	TGCAGCGTTGAGAACAGGTTGTCCGAGCAGTACTTC	CSVENRLSEQYF
TRBV5-1	.	TRBJ2-7	few	TGCGCCAGCAGCTTGGTTGAGGCGTTTGCCGAGCAGTACTTC	CASSLVEAFAEQYF
TRBV5-6	TRBD2	TRBJ2-3	many	TGTGCCAGCAGCCCCGGAGCGGTTGCGGGAGTGTTAGGCGATACGCAGTATTTT	CASSPGAVAGVLGDTQYF
TRBV5-4	.	TRBJ2-7	.	TGTGCCAGCAGCCAGCAGATTCGCTACGAGCAGTACTTC	CASSQQIRYEQYF
TRBV6-5	.	TRBJ2-1	.	TGTGCCAGCAAGCGCGCCGACTACAATGAGCAGTTCTTC	CASKRADYNEQFF
TRBV28	.	TRBJ2-5	.	TGTGCCAGCAGTTGGGGCCCGGAGACCCAGTACTTC	CASSWGPETQYF
TRBV10-3	.	TRBJ2-1	.	TGTGCCATCAGTGATAGCACGAATGAGCAGTTCTTC	CAISDSTNEQFF
TRBV29-1	TRBD2	TRBJ2-1	few	TGCAGCGTTGCTAGCCAAAGCGGGAAATTCACCTACAATGAGCAGTTCTTC	CSVASQSGKFTYNEQFF
TRBV11-2	.	TRBJ2-1	.	TGTGCCAGCAGCTTAGATTGGGGGGTACAGTTCTTC	CASSLDWGVQFF
TRBV29-1	.	TRBJ1-1	.	TGCAGCGTTTCCCGGGGGGCCGGAGACACTGAAGCTTTCTTT	CSVSRGAGDTEAFF
TRBV19	.	TRBJ2-3	few	TGTGCCAGTAAAAGTTCCACAGATACGCAGTATTTT	CASKSSTDTQYF
TRBV9	.	TRBJ2-5	.	TGTGCCAGCAGCGCCCGACAGGCCCAAGAGACCCAGTACTTC	CASSARQAQETQYF
TRBV25-1	.	TRBJ1-1	.	TGTGCCAGCAGCCCCGGCACCATGAACACTGAAGCTTTCTTT	CASSPGTMNTEAFF
TRBV6-1	.	TRBJ2-7	.	TGTGCCAGCAGTGTCCGGGGAAGACTCCACGAGCAGTACTTC	CASSVRGRLHEQYF
TRBV23-1	.	TRBJ2-1	few	TGCGCCAGCAGTCAATATTCGCCCAACAATGAGCAGTTCTTC	CASSQYSPNNEQFF
TRBV11-2	TRBD1	TRBJ2-1	few	TGTGCCAGCACCCCGACACAGGGGTCTGCCTACAATGAGCAGTTCTTC	CASTPTQGSAYNEQFF
TRBV27	.	TRBJ1-5	few	TGTGCCAGCAGTTTGGGGGACATCAATCAGCCCCAGCATTTT	CASSLGDINQPQHF
TRBV5-1	.	TRBJ2-3	.	TGCGCCAGCAATCCGGGGGTTACAGATACGCAGTATTTT	CASNPGVTDTQYF
TRBV11-3	.	TRBJ2-3	.	TGTGCCAGCAGCTTAGCGCAAGATACGCAGTATTTT	CASSLAQDTQYF
TRBV13	TRBD2	TRBJ2-2	.	TGTGCCAGCAGCCTCCAGCTAGCGGGAGGGCTCAGGACCGGGGAGCTGTTTTTT	CASSLQLAGGLRTGELFF
TRBV30	TRBD1	TRBJ2-7	.	TGTGCCTGGAGTGGGCTCGGGCAGGGGGCCTACGAGCAGTACTTC	CAWSGLGQGAYEQYF
TRBV18	.	TRBJ2-7	.	TGTGCCAGCGCACCACAGGGCAGGGTGGACGAGCAGTACTTC	CASAPQGRVDEQYF
TRBV30	.	TRBJ2-5	.	TGTGCCTGGAGTACAGGGCCCCAAGAGACCCAGTACTTC	CAWSTGPQETQYF
TRBV27	.	TRBJ1-2	.	TGTGCCAGCAGTTTTAGGGGACGCCCAGTTGGCTATGGCTACACCTTC	CASSFRGRPVGYGYTF
TRBV27	.	TRBJ2-1	many	TGTGCCAGCAGGGGTCAGGGCCTAAGCTCCTACAATGAGCAGTTCTTC	CASRGQGLSSYNEQFF
TRBV7-2	TRBD1	TRBJ1-4	.	TGTGCCAGCAGCCTGGGACAGCCTAATGAAAAACTGTTTTTT	CASSLGQPNEKLFF
TRBV29-1	.	TRBJ1-2	few	TGCAGCGTTTTAGACGAAGCTAACTATGGCTACACCTTC	CSVLDEANYGYTF
TRBV7-2	.	TRBJ2-1	.	TGTGCCAGCAGCCCCTTCGCGGAGCAGTTCTTC	CASSPFAEQFF
TRBV28	.	TRBJ2-7	.	TGTGCCAGCAGCCTCCCGACGGGCGTCTACGAGCAGTACTTC	CASSLPTGVYEQYF
TRBV29-1	TRBD1	TRBJ2-5	.	TGCAGCGCCGCAGGGGACAGGGCTCAAGAGACCCAGTACTTC	CSAAGDRAQETQYF
TRBV6-5	TRBD1	TRBJ2-7	few	TGTGCCAGCAGCCAACAGGGGAATTCCTACGAGCAGTACTTC	CASSQQGNSYEQYF
TRBV30	TRBD2	TRBJ2-1	.	TGTGCCTGGAGGGGTACTAGCGGTTCCTACAATGAGCAGTTCTTC	CAWRGTSGSYNEQFF
TRBV6-5	TRBD1	TRBJ2-3	.	TGTGCCAGCAGTCGACAGGGGGAAACCACGCAGTATTTT	CASSRQGETTQYF
TRBV10-3	TRBD2	TRBJ2-3	few	TGTGCCATCAGAATGACTAGCGGCCTGGATACGCAGTATTTT	CAIRMTSGLDTQYF
TRBV14	.	TRBJ2-5	.	TGTGCCAGCAGCCGGAAAGGGAGCCAAGAGACCCAGTACTTC	CASSRKGSQETQYF